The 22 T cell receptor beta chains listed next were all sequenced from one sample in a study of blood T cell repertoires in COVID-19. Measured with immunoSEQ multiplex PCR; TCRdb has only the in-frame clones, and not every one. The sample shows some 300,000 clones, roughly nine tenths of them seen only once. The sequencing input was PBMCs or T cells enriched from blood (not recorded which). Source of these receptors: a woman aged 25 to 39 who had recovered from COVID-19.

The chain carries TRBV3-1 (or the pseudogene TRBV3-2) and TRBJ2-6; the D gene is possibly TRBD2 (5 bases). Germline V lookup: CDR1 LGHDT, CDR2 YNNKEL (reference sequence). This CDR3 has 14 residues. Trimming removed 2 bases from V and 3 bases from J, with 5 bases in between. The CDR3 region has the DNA TGTGCCAGCAGCCAACGGGATGGGGCCAACGTCCTGACTTTC. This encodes CASSQRDGANVLTF.

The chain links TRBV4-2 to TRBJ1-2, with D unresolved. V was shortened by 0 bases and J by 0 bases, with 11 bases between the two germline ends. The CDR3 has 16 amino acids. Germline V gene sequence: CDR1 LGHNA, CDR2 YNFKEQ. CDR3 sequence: CASSQEQGGTNYGYTF. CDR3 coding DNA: TGTGCCAGCAGCCAAGAACAAGGAGGAACTAACTATGGCTACACCTTC.

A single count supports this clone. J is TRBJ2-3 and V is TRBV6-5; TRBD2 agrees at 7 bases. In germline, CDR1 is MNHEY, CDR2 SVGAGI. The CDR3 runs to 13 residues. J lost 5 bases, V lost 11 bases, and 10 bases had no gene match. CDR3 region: CAVGERGLDTQYF. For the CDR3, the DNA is TGTGCCGTAGGGGAGCGGGGTCTAGATACGCAGTATTTT.

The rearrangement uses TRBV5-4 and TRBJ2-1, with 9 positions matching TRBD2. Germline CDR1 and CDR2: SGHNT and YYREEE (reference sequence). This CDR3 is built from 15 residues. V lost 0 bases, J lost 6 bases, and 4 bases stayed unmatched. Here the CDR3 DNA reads TGTGCCAGCAGCTTGGATAGCGGGGGTGGCAATGAGCAGTTCTTC. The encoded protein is CASSLDSGGGNEQFF.

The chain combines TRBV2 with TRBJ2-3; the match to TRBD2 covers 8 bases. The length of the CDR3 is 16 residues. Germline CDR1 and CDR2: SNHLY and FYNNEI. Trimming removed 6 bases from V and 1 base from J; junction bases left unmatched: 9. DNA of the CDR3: TGTGCCAGCAGCTTTAGCGGGAATATCGGCACAGATACGCAGTATTTT. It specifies CASSFSGNIGTDTQYF.

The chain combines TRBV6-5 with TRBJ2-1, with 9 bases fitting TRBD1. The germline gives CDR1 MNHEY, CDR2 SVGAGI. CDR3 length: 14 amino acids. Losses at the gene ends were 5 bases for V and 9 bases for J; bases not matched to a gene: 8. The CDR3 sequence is CASSPGTGLGEQFF. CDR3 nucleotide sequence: TGTGCCAGCAGTCCCGGGACAGGGTTAGGTGAGCAGTTCTTC.

The CDR3 loop reads CASSLELSRSAYNSPLHF. In nucleotides, the CDR3 is TGTGCCAGCAGCTTAGAGCTGTCGCGTAGTGCCTATAATTCACCCCTCCACTTT. V gene TRBV7-9 combines with J gene TRBJ1-6; D is undetermined. The CDR3 extends over 18 amino acids. The V and J ends lost 1 base and 2 bases respectively, with 15 bases between them. Germline V gives CDR1 SEHNR, CDR2 FQNEAQ (reference sequence).

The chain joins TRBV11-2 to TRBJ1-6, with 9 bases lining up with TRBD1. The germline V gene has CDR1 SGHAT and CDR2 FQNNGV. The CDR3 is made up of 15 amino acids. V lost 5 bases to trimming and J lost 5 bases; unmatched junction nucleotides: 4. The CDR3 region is CASSIRQGDNSPLHF. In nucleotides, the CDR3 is TGTGCCAGCAGCATCAGACAGGGGGATAATTCACCCCTCCACTTT.

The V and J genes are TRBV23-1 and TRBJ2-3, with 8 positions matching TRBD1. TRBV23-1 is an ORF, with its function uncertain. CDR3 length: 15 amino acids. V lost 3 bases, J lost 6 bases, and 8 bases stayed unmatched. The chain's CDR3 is CASSHLGQGVDTQYF. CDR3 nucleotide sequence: TGCGCCAGCAGTCACCTTGGACAGGGCGTTGATACGCAGTATTTT.

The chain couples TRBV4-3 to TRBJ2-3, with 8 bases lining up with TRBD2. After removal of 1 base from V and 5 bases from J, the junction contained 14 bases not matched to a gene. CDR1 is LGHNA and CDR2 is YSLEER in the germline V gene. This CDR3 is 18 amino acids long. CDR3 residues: CASSQVGGLAGGLDTQYF. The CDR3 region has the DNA TGCGCCAGCAGCCAAGTCGGGGGGCTAGCGGGCGGATTAGATACGCAGTATTTT.

The CDR3 bases are TGTGCCAGCAGCTTAACAGATGGGTTTGCGTACCACACAAACATTCAGTACTTC. It codes for CASSLTDGFAYHTNIQYF. This sequence joins TRBV7-8 and TRBJ2-4; D is ambiguous. Germline V gene sequence: CDR1 SGHVS, CDR2 FQNEAQ. With 2 bases removed from V and 6 bases from J, the gap between germline ends came to 23 bases. The CDR3 is made up of 18 amino acids.

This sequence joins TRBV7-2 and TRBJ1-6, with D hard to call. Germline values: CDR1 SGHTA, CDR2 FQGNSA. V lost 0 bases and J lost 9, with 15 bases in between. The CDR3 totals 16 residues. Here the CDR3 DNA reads TGTGCCAGCAGCTTAGCGTTGGCAGCCCGGGGTTCACCCCTCCACTTT. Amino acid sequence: CASSLALAARGSPLHF.

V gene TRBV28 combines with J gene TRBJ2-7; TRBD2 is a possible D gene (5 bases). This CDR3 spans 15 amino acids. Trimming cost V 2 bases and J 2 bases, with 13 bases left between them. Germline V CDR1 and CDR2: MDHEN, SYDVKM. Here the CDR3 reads CASSLLGELAYEQYF. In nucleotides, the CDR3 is TGTGCCAGCAGTTTACTTGGGGAGTTAGCCTACGAGCAGTACTTC.

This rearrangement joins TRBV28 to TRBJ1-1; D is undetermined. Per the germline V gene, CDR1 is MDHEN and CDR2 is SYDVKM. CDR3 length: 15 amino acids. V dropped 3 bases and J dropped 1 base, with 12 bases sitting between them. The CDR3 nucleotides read TGTGCCAGCAGTTTGGCGGGTGGGTGGAACACTGAAGCTTTCTTT. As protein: CASSLAGGWNTEAFF.

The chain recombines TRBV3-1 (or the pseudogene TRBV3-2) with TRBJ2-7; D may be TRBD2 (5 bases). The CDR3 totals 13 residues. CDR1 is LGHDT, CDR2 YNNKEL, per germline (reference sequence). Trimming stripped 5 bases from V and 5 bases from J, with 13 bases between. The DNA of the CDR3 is TGTGCCAGCAGCTCCCGGGGTTTGGACGAGCAGTACTTC. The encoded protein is CASSSRGLDEQYF.

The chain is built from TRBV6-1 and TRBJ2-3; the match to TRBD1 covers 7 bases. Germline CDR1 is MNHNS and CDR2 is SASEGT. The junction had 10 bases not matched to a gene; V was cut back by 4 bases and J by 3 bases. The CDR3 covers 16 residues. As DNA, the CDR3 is TGTGCCAGCAGTGCTTACAGGGGACGAGGGACAGATACGCAGTATTTT. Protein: CASSAYRGRGTDTQYF.

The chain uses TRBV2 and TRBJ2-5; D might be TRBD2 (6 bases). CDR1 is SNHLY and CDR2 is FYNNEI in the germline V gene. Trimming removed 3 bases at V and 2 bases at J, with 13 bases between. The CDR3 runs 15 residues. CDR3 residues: CASSEKTGRQETQYF. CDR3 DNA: TGTGCCAGCAGTGAGAAGACCGGGAGACAAGAGACCCAGTACTTC.

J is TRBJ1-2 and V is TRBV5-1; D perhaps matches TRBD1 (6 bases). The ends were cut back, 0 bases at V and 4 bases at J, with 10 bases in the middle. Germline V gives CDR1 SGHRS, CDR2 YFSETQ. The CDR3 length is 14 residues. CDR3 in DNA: TGCGCCAGCAGCTTGGGACAGGCACTCTATGGCTACACCTTC. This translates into CASSLGQALYGYTF.

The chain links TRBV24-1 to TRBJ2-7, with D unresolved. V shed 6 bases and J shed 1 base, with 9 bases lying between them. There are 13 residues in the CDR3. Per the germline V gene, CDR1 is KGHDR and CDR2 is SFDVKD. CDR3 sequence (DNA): TGTGCCACCAGTAGCATAGAATCCTACGAGCAGTACTTC. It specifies CATSSIESYEQYF.

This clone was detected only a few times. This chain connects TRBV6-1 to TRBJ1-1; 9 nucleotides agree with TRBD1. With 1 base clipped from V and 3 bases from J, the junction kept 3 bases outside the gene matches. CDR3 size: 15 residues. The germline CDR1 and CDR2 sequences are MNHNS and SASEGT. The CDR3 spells CASSEGQGGYTEAFF. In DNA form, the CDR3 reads TGTGCCAGCAGTGAAGGACAGGGGGGGTACACTGAAGCTTTCTTT.

CDR3: CASTPGQRTYGYTF. The CDR3 coding sequence is TGTGCCAGCACCCCGGGACAGAGGACCTATGGCTACACCTTC. V usage is TRBV3-1 (or the pseudogene TRBV3-2) and J usage is TRBJ1-2; 7 bases align to TRBD1. CDR1 and CDR2 from the germline V gene are LGHDT and YNNKEL (reference sequence). The junction had 9 bases not matched to a gene; V was cut back by 7 bases and J by 4 bases. This CDR3 is 14 amino acids long.

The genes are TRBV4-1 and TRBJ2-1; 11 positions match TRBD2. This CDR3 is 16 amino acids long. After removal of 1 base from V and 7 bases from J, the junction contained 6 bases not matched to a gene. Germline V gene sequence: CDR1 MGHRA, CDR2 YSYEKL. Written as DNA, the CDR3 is TGCGCCAGCAGCCAAGTTAGCGGGGGGGCTGGAAATGAGCAGTTCTTC. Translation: CASSQVSGGAGNEQFF.